A selection of T cell receptor beta chains follows, all from one sample in a study of shared clonotypes between healthy human individuals. Sequenced by immunoSEQ multiplex PCR; TCRdb stores in-frame clones only, minus some. The profile shows about 2 million clones, approximately 95% of them singletons. The sample consisted of naive CD8+ T cells sorted from blood. These receptors originate from a man aged 18 to 30 in good health. Both conserved end residues are part of each CDR3. A D gene is named only where the DNA matches it firmly. Not all rows give a size; the values are once, few, many and, for expanded clones, a class.

V gene	J gene	clone size	D gene	CDR3 protein	CDR3 DNA
TRBV19	TRBJ2-7	NA	NA	CASSGWDTTPREQYF	TGTGCCAGTAGTGGATGGGACACAACCCCTCGAGAGCAGTACTTC
TRBV27	TRBJ1-2	NA	NA	CASSFQGSNYGYTF	TGTGCCAGCAGTTTTCAGGGCTCTAACTATGGCTACACCTTC
TRBV4-1	TRBJ2-7	NA	TRBD1	CASSQARGQTYEQYF	TGCGCCAGCAGCCAAGCACGGGGACAGACCTACGAGCAGTACTTC
TRBV28	TRBJ2-1	NA	NA	CASTVGGRLDEQFF	TGTGCCAGCACGGTAGGGGGGAGGCTCGATGAGCAGTTCTTC
TRBV9	TRBJ1-1	NA	TRBD1	CASSAPNRGEEVNTEAFF	TGTGCCAGCAGCGCACCAAACAGGGGCGAGGAGGTGAACACTGAAGCTTTCTTT
TRBV4-1	TRBJ2-1	NA	NA	CASSLILGDEQFF	TGCGCCAGCAGCCTTATACTGGGAGATGAGCAGTTCTTC
TRBV10-1	TRBJ2-5	once	NA	CASSEGQPSWELETQYF	TGCGCCAGCAGTGAGGGGCAGCCCAGCTGGGAATTGGAGACCCAGTACTTC
TRBV19	TRBJ2-7	NA	NA	CASSSGSYYEQYF	TGTGCCAGTAGTAGTGGGTCCTACTACGAGCAGTACTTC
TRBV28	TRBJ2-3	NA	NA	CASSFHTSTDTQYF	TGTGCCAGCAGTTTCCATACTAGCACAGATACGCAGTATTTT
TRBV29-1	TRBJ2-7	NA	TRBD1	CSARTGVDEQYF	TGCAGCGCCAGGACAGGAGTGGACGAGCAGTACTTC
TRBV6-5	TRBJ2-7	NA	NA	CASSYGNGVQEQYF	TGTGCCAGCAGTTACGGAAACGGTGTCCAAGAGCAGTACTTC
TRBV30	TRBJ2-1	NA	TRBD1	CAWEDRGPYNEQFF	TGTGCCTGGGAAGACAGGGGGCCCTACAATGAGCAGTTCTTC
TRBV2	TRBJ2-3	NA	TRBD2	CASRIVAGGAADTQYF	TGTGCCAGCAGGATCGTAGCGGGGGGAGCAGCAGATACGCAGTATTTT
TRBV5-6	TRBJ1-3	NA	NA	CASSSGPGNTIYF	TGTGCCAGCAGCTCGGGTCCTGGAAACACCATATATTTT
TRBV4-1	TRBJ2-3	NA	TRBD2	CASSQGPVASGGPTGTQYF	TGCGCCAGCAGCCAAGGGCCCGTCGCTAGCGGGGGACCCACAGGTACGCAGTATTTT
TRBV6-1	TRBJ1-1	NA	TRBD1	CASRGRDRDPEAFF	TGTGCCAGCAGGGGACGGGACAGGGACCCTGAAGCTTTCTTT
TRBV9	TRBJ2-1	NA	TRBD1	CASSPGTGSYNEQFF	TGTGCCAGCAGTCCCGGGACAGGGTCCTACAATGAGCAGTTCTTC
TRBV5-1	TRBJ2-5	once	TRBD1	CASSSGTGGLETQYF	TGCGCCAGCAGCTCAGGGACAGGGGGCTTAGAGACCCAGTACTTC
TRBV11-2	TRBJ1-1	NA	TRBD1	CASSLIVTGDRNTEAFF	TGTGCCAGCAGCTTAATAGTGACAGGGGATAGGAACACTGAAGCTTTCTTT
TRBV9	TRBJ2-2	NA	NA	CASSPTGGFGELFF	TGTGCCAGCAGCCCTACAGGAGGGTTCGGGGAGCTGTTTTTT
TRBV27	TRBJ1-1	NA	NA	CASSLSGQGEAFF	TGTGCCAGCAGTTTATCGGGGCAGGGGGAAGCTTTCTTT
TRBV27	TRBJ2-2	NA	NA	CASSLSSVVNTGELFF	TGTGCCAGCAGTTTATCTTCTGTGGTGAACACCGGGGAGCTGTTTTTT
TRBV6-5	TRBJ1-2	few	NA	CASSWGQVDGYTF	TGTGCCAGCAGTTGGGGACAAGTAGATGGCTACACCTTC
TRBV5-6	TRBJ2-5	NA	NA	CASSWSLQEPGAQYF	TGTGCCAGCAGCTGGAGCTTACAGGAGCCCGGGGCCCAGTACTTC
TRBV9	TRBJ2-7	NA	NA	CASSVEDGGYEQYF	TGTGCCAGCAGCGTAGAGGACGGAGGCTACGAGCAGTACTTC
TRBV28	TRBJ1-1	NA	NA	CASSLSRAVLEAFF	TGTGCCAGCAGTTTATCCAGGGCGGTACTTGAAGCTTTCTTT
TRBV20-1	TRBJ2-7	NA	NA	CSAQTVYEQYF	TGCAGTGCTCAGACGGTCTACGAGCAGTACTTC
TRBV9	TRBJ2-5	NA	NA	CASSVDQETQYF	TGTGCCAGCAGCGTAGATCAGGAGACCCAGTACTTC
TRBV6-5	TRBJ1-1	NA	NA	CASSYPSRGRTEAFF	TGTGCCAGCAGTTACCCGAGTCGCGGCAGGACTGAAGCTTTCTTT
TRBV5-1	TRBJ1-1	NA	NA	CASSLDRGYTEAFF	TGCGCCAGCAGCTTGGATCGGGGCTACACTGAAGCTTTCTTT